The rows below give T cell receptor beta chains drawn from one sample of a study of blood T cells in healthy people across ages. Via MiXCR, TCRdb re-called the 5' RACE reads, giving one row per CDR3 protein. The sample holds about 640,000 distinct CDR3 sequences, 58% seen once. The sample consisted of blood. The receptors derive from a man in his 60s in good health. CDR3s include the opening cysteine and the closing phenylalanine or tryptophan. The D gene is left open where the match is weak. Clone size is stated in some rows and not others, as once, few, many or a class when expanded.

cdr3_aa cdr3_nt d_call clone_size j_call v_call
CASSRVGQGSYEQYF TGTGCCAGCAGTAGGGTGGGACAGGGATCCTACGAGCAGTACTTC TRBD1 . TRBJ2-7 TRBV12-3/TRBV12-4
CASGRSRETQYF TGTGCCAGCGGGAGATCCCGGGAGACCCAGTACTTC . few TRBJ2-5 TRBV6-5
CSAETGYNEQFF TGCAGTGCCGAGACAGGGTACAATGAGCAGTTCTTC TRBD1 . TRBJ2-1 TRBV20-1
CASGERGKTQYF TGTGCCAGCGGGGAGCGGGGTAAAACCCAGTACTTC TRBD2 . TRBJ2-5 TRBV6-2/TRBV6-3
CASSRDYLAYEQYF TGCGCCAGCAGCCGAGATTACCTCGCCTACGAGCAGTACTTC . many TRBJ2-7 TRBV5-1
CASSTTFGRTGELFF TGTGCCAGCAGTACAACCTTTGGGAGGACCGGGGAGCTGTTTTTT . . TRBJ2-2 TRBV25-1
CASSLAPPSWETQYF TGTGCCAGCAGCTTAGCCCCCCCATCGTGGGAGACCCAGTACTTC . . TRBJ2-5 TRBV7-6
CSARSSGTGDQPQHF TGCAGTGCTAGATCTTCCGGGACAGGGGATCAGCCCCAGCATTTT TRBD1 . TRBJ1-5 TRBV20-1
CASSPPPRDTQYF TGTGCCAGCTCACCTCCGCCCCGAGATACGCAGTATTTT . . TRBJ2-3 TRBV18
CASSGVGAGELFF TGTGCCAGCAGCGGAGTGGGGGCCGGGGAGCTGTTTTTT . . TRBJ2-2 TRBV9
CASSPGQPYGYTF TGCGCCAGCAGTCCGGGACAGCCTTATGGCTACACCTTC TRBD1 . TRBJ1-2 TRBV10-2
CASSLRAGAAGDTQYF TGTGCCAGCAGCTTAAGAGCGGGGGCGGCCGGTGATACGCAGTATTTT TRBD2 many TRBJ2-3 TRBV13
CASSIGLYEEQYF TGCGCCAGCAGCATTGGGTTATACGAGGAGCAGTACTTC . . TRBJ2-5 TRBV5-1
CASSPGQGYEPQHF TGTGCCAGCAGCCCCGGACAGGGGTATGAGCCCCAGCATTTT TRBD1 . TRBJ1-5 TRBV7-2
CASSQDRGLHEQYF TGTGCCAGCTCACAGGACAGGGGGCTCCACGAGCAGTACTTC TRBD1 . TRBJ2-7 TRBV18
CASSGGPYEQYF TGTGCCAGCAGCGGGGGGCCCTACGAGCAGTACTTC . . TRBJ2-7 TRBV5-6
CASSSRGTGGTDTQYF TGTGCCAGCAGTTCGCGCGGGACAGGGGGCACAGATACGCAGTATTTT TRBD1 once TRBJ2-3 TRBV28
CASSDAGLAGGFSYEQYF TGCGCCAGCAGTGATGCAGGACTAGCGGGGGGATTCTCCTACGAGCAGTACTTC TRBD2 . TRBJ2-7 TRBV10-2
CSASGTGGFTDTQYF TGCAGCGCTTCCGGGACAGGGGGATTCACAGATACGCAGTATTTT TRBD1 few TRBJ2-3 TRBV29-1
CASSLSFRAYEQYF TGTGCCAGCAGTTTATCGTTCAGGGCCTACGAGCAGTACTTC . . TRBJ2-7 TRBV27
CASSPRWVTGVTEPQHF TGTGCCAGCAGTCCCCGATGGGTGACAGGGGTTACGGAGCCCCAGCATTTT TRBD1 . TRBJ1-5 TRBV27
CASSERVQETQYF TGTGCCAGCAGCGAGCGGGTACAAGAGACCCAGTACTTC . . TRBJ2-5 TRBV7-8
CAISKSLETQYF TGTGCCATCAGTAAGTCACTAGAGACCCAGTACTTC . . TRBJ2-5 TRBV10-3
CASSLVGNSYKEQFF TGTGCCAGCAGCTTAGTCGGAAACTCCTACAAGGAGCAGTTCTTC . . TRBJ2-1 TRBV7-2
CASGQGANYGYTF TGTGCCAGTGGACAGGGGGCTAACTATGGCTACACCTTC TRBD1 . TRBJ1-2 TRBV3-1
CSASSLRGDLGRYEQYF TGCAGTGCTAGCTCGTTGCGGGGTGATCTGGGGCGCTACGAGCAGTACTTC . . TRBJ2-7 TRBV20-1
CASSLASLGGGAPYEQYF TGTGCCAGCAGCTTAGCGTCTTTGGGAGGGGGCGCGCCCTACGAGCAGTACTTC . . TRBJ2-7 TRBV7-2
CASSLRQGEQFF TGCGCCAGCAGCTTGAGGCAAGGTGAGCAGTTCTTC . . TRBJ2-1 TRBV5-1
CASSAQGTEAFF TGTGCCAGCAGTGCACAGGGGACTGAAGCTTTCTTT TRBD1 . TRBJ1-1 TRBV6-2/TRBV6-3
CSAEQGANQPQHF TGCAGTGCAGAACAGGGTGCAAATCAGCCCCAGCATTTT . . TRBJ1-5 TRBV20-1
CASRKGGLAESSYEQYF TGTGCCAGCCGAAAAGGGGGCCTAGCGGAAAGCTCCTACGAGCAGTACTTC . few TRBJ2-7 TRBV27
CASSPSPGPQETQYF TGTGCCAGCAGTCCCAGCCCCGGGCCTCAAGAGACCCAGTACTTC . . TRBJ2-5 TRBV27
CASSPEAGVYEQYF TGTGCCAGCAGTCCCGAGGCAGGGGTGTACGAGCAGTACTTC . . TRBJ2-7 TRBV2
CASTPHGAGTGELFF TGCGCCAGCACCCCACATGGGGCCGGCACCGGGGAGCTGTTTTTT . . TRBJ2-2 TRBV5-1
CSASTQSHASYEQYF TGCAGTGCTAGTACACAGTCGCACGCCTCCTACGAGCAGTACTTC . . TRBJ2-7 TRBV20-1
CASSFETAYGYTF TGCGCCAGCAGCTTCGAAACGGCCTATGGCTACACCTTC . . TRBJ1-2 TRBV5-1
CASSQDQAGYNEQFF TGTGCCAGCAGCCAAGACCAAGCCGGGTACAATGAGCAGTTCTTC . . TRBJ2-1 TRBV3-1
CASRFSYGYTF TGTGCCAGCAGGTTCAGCTATGGCTACACCTTC . . TRBJ1-2 TRBV12-3/TRBV12-4
CASSDTGASDTQYF TGCGCCAGCAGTGATACAGGGGCCTCAGATACGCAGTATTTT TRBD1 few TRBJ2-3 TRBV10-2
CASRGLAGGNTGELFF TGTGCCAGCAGGGGCCTAGCGGGGGGGAACACCGGGGAGCTGTTTTTT TRBD2 many TRBJ2-2 TRBV6-5
CASSSGKWKDSPLHF TGTGCCAGCAGTTCAGGGAAGTGGAAGGATTCACCCCTCCACTTT . . TRBJ1-6 TRBV6-1
CGVDGIGEANYGYTF TGCGGCGTCGACGGTATCGGGGAGGCTAACTATGGCTACACCTTC . . TRBJ1-2 TRBV29-1
CASSQEVSPLLNYGYTF TGTGCCAGCAGCCAGGAAGTCAGTCCACTTCTAAACTATGGCTACACCTTC . . TRBJ1-2 TRBV4-2
CSARKLAGADTQYF TGCAGTGCTAGAAAGTTAGCGGGGGCAGATACGCAGTATTTT TRBD2 . TRBJ2-3 TRBV20-1
CSARTSIGQLETQYF TGCAGTGCTAGGACGTCGATAGGACAGTTGGAGACCCAGTACTTC . . TRBJ2-5 TRBV20-1
CASSLKSGQNLNTEAFF TGCGCCAGCAGCTTGAAATCGGGACAGAACCTGAACACTGAAGCTTTCTTT TRBD1 . TRBJ1-1 TRBV5-1
CSARDGGRNQPQHF TGCAGTGCTAGAGATGGGGGCCGCAATCAGCCCCAGCATTTT . . TRBJ1-5 TRBV20-1
CSARGHLRGSTDTQYF TGCAGTGCTAGAGGCCACCTGAGGGGGAGCACAGATACGCAGTATTTT . few TRBJ2-3 TRBV20-1
CASSEPGGAADTQYF TGTGCCAGCAGTGAGCCCGGGGGGGCCGCAGATACGCAGTATTTT TRBD2 many TRBJ2-3 TRBV2
CAIRGGQGTDTQYF TGTGCCATCAGGGGGGGACAGGGGACAGATACGCAGTATTTT TRBD1 . TRBJ2-3 TRBV10-3
CASSKFCSGRDGKFTLHF TGTGCCAGCAGCAAATTTTGTAGTGGGCGGGACGGGAAATTCACCCTCCACTTT . . TRBJ1-6 TRBV21-1
CSVSGTENTEAFF TGCAGCGTCTCCGGGACAGAGAACACTGAAGCTTTCTTT TRBD1 . TRBJ1-1 TRBV29-1
CASSLEGGSSDTQYF TGTGCCAGCAGCTTAGAAGGGGGCTCTTCCGATACGCAGTATTTT TRBD1 . TRBJ2-3 TRBV7-2
CASSSQGDWDEKLFF TGTGCCAGCAGTTCCCAAGGGGACTGGGATGAAAAACTGTTTTTT . . TRBJ1-4 TRBV28
CATSESGRNTGELFF TGTGCCACCAGTGAGTCAGGACGGAACACCGGGGAGCTGTTTTTT . . TRBJ2-2 TRBV24-1
CASSHADYRGGGEQFF TGCGCCAGCAGCCACGCGGACTACCGGGGGGGCGGTGAGCAGTTCTTC TRBD2 . TRBJ2-1 TRBV4-1
CASSRTSGGWFF TGCGCCAGCAGCCGTACTAGCGGGGGTTGGTTCTTC TRBD2 few TRBJ2-1 TRBV5-1
CAISGIVGPGNNEQYF TGTGCCATCAGTGGGATCGTCGGACCTGGAAACAATGAGCAGTACTTC . . TRBJ2-7 TRBV10-3
CASSYGAADTQYF TGTGCCAGCAGTTACGGGGCGGCGGATACGCAGTATTTT . . TRBJ2-3 TRBV6-6